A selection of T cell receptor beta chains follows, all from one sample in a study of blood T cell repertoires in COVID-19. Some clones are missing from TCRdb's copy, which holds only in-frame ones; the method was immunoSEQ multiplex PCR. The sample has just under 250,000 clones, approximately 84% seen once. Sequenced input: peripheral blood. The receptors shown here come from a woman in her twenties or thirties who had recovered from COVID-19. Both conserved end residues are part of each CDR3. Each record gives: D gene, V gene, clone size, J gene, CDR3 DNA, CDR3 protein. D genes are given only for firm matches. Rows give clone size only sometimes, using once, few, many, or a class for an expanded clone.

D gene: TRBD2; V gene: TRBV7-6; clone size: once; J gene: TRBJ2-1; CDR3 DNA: TGTGCCAGCAGCTTACTAGCGGGGTCCTACAATGAGCAGTTCTTC; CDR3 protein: CASSLLAGSYNEQFF
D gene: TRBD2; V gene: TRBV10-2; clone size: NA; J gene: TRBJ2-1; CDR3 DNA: TGCGCCAGCAGTGGCCCCGGGACTAGCTCCTACAATGAGCAGTTCTTC; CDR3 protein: CASSGPGTSSYNEQFF
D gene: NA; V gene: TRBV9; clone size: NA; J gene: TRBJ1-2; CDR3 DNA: TGTGCCAGCAGCTCCCGGGGTATGGGACTAAATGGCTACACCTTC; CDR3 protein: CASSSRGMGLNGYTF
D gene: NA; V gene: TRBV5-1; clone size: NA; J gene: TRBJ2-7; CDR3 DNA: TGCGCCAGCAGCCCCAGTCGTCCGGGATACGAGCAGTACTTC; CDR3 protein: CASSPSRPGYEQYF
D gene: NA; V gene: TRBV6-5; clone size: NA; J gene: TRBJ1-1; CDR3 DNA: TGTGCCAGCAGCAGGGTGGTCACTGAAGCTTTCTTT; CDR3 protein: CASSRVVTEAFF
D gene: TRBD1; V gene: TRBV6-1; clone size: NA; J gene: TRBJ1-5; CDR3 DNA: TGTGCCAGCAGTGAATTAGGGGGCGAACAGCCCCAGCATTTT; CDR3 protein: CASSELGGEQPQHF
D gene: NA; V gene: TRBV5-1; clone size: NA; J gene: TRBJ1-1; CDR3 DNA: TGCGCCAGCAGCTTGGAGGTCTCGGAGGAAACTGAAGCTTTCTTT; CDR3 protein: CASSLEVSEETEAFF
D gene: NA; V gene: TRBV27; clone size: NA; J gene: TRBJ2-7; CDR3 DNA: TGTGCCAGCTCCTTCAGGGCGTTGTCCTACTACGAGCAGTACTTC; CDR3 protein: CASSFRALSYYEQYF
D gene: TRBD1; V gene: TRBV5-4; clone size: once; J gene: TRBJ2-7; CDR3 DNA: TGTGCCAGCAGCTTTTGGACAGGGGCCAGCTCCTACGAGCAGTACTTC; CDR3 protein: CASSFWTGASSYEQYF
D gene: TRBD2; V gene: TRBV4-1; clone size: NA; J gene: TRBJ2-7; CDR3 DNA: TGCGCCAGCAGCGAACTAGCGGGGGGGAACCCAACCTACGAGCAGTACTTC; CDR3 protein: CASSELAGGNPTYEQYF
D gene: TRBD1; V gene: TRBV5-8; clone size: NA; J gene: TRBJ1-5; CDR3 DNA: TGTGCCAGCAGCTTGTGGGACAGGGGAGAATGGGACAATCAGCCCCAGCATTTT; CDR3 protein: CASSLWDRGEWDNQPQHF
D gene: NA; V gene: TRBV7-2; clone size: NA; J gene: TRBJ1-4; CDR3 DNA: TGTGCCAGCAGCTTGGGGGGGAATGAAAAACTGTTTTTT; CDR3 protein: CASSLGGNEKLFF
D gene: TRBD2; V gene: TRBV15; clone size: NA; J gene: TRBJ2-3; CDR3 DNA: TGTGCCACCAGCAGAGAGGGGCGGGGGACCTCACGGCGGCATACGCAGTATTTT; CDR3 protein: CATSREGRGTSRRHTQYF
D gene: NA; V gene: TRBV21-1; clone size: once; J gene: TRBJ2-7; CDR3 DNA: TGTGCCAGCAGCAGCCGGGGACCTCCCCGAGAGCGGGGGGATTCCTACGAGCAGTACTTC; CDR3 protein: CASSSRGPPRERGDSYEQYF
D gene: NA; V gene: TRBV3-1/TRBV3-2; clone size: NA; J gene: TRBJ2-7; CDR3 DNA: TGTGCCAGCAGCCAAGTTCTAGGGCAGGGTAGTTACGAGCAGTACTTC; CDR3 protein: CASSQVLGQGSYEQYF
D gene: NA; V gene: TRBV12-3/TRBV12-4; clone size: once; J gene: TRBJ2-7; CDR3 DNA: TGTGCCAGCAGTTCCAGGACATACGAGCAGTACTTC; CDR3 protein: CASSSRTYEQYF
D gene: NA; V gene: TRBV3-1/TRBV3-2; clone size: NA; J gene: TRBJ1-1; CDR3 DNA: TGTGCCAGCAGCCCCTCAGGGAACACTGAAGCTTTCTTT; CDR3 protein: CASSPSGNTEAFF
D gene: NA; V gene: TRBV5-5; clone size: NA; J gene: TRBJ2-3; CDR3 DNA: TGTGCCAGCAGCTTGGATCTAGCATTCCCCACAGATACGCAGTATTTT; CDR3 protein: CASSLDLAFPTDTQYF
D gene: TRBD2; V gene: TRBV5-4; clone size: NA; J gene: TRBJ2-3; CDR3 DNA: TGTGCCAGCAGCCCGGGCGGGAACCTAGCGGGGATCTCAGATACGCAGTATTTT; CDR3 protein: CASSPGGNLAGISDTQYF
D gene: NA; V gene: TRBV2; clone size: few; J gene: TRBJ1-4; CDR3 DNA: TGTGCCAGCAGTTATTCGTTGTCCAAACTGTTTTTT; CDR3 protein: CASSYSLSKLFF
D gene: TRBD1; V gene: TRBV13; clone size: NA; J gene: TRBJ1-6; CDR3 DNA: TGTGCCAGCAGCTCCCGGGACAGGGATTCACCCCTCCACTTT; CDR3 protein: CASSSRDRDSPLHF
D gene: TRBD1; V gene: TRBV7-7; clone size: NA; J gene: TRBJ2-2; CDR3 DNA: TGTGCCAGCAGCTCGTGGACAGGGCGAGGCACCGGGGAGCTGTTTTTT; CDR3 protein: CASSSWTGRGTGELFF
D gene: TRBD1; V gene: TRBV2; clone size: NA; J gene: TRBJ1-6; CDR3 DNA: TGTGCCAGCAGCCGGGACAGGGTTTCACCCCTCCACTTT; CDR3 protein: CASSRDRVSPLHF
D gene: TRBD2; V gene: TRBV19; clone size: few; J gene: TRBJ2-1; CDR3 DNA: TGTGCCAGTAGTATAGATCGGGCTAGCGGGGACTACAATGAGCAGTTCTTC; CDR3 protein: CASSIDRASGDYNEQFF
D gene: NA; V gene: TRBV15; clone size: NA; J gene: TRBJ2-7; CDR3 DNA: TGTGCCACCAGCAGATCCGACAGATACGAGCAGTACTTC; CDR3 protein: CATSRSDRYEQYF
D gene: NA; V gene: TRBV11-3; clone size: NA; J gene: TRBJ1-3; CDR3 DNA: TGTGCCAGCAGCTTCAGACATACTTCTGGAAACACCATATATTTT; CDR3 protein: CASSFRHTSGNTIYF
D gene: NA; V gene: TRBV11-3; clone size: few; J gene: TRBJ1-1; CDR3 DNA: TGTGCCAGCAGCTTCCAGGGGAACACTGAAGCTTTCTTT; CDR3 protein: CASSFQGNTEAFF
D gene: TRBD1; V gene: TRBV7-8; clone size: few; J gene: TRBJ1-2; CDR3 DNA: TGTGCCAGCAGCTTATCAGGGGGTAATAACTATGGCTACACCTTC; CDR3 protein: CASSLSGGNNYGYTF
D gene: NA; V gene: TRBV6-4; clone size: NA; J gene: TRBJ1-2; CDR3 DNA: TGTGCCAGCCGGTCCGCCGGCGCGGAAACCTATGGCTACACCTTC; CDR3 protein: CASRSAGAETYGYTF
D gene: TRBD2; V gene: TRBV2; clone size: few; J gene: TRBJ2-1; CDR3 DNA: TGTGCCAGCAGCCCTTTGGGGTCTAGCGGCGTCAATGAGCAGTTCTTC; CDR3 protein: CASSPLGSSGVNEQFF
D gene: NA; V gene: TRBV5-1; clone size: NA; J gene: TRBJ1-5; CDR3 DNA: TGCGCCAGCACCTCGGATCCTTCGGGTAATCAGCCCCAGCATTTT; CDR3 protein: CASTSDPSGNQPQHF
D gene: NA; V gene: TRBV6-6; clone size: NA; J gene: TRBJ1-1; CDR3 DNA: TGTGCCAGCACCTACAGTGGGAACACTGAAGCTTTCTTT; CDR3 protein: CASTYSGNTEAFF
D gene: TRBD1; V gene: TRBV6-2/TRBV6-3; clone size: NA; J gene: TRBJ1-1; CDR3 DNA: TGTGCCAGCAGTTATAGTGGACAGGGGGCGGTTGAAGCTTTCTTT; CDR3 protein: CASSYSGQGAVEAFF
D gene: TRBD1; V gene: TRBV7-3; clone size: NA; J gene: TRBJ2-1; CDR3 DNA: TGTGCCAGCAGCTTAAGACAGGGGGTCTACAATGAGCAGTTCTTC; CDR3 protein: CASSLRQGVYNEQFF
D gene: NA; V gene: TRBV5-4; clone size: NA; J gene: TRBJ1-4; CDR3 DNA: TGTGCCAGCAGCTTGGACCCCGAAGCCGAAAAACTGTTTTTT; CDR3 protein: CASSLDPEAEKLFF
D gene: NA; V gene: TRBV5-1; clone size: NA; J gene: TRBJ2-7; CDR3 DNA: TGCGCCAGCAGCGTATCCCCGGGAATAGAGGGCGAGCAGTACTTC; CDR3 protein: CASSVSPGIEGEQYF
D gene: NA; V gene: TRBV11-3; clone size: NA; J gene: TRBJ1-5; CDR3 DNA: TGTGCCAGCAAGACGCGGGGAGTGGGCTGGGCCAACAATCAGCCCCAGCATTTT; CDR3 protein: CASKTRGVGWANNQPQHF
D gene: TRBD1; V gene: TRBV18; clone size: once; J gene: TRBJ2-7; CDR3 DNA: TGTGCCAGCTCACCACCGGGGACAGGGTACACCTACGAGCAGTACTTC; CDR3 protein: CASSPPGTGYTYEQYF
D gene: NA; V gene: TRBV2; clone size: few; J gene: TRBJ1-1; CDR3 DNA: TGTGCCAGCAGTGAAGGACGACAGATAACTGAAGCTTTCTTT; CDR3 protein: CASSEGRQITEAFF
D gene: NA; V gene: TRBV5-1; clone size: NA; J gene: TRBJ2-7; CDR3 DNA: TGCGCCAGCAGCTTCAAACCACATGCCTACGAGCAGTACTTC; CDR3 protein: CASSFKPHAYEQYF
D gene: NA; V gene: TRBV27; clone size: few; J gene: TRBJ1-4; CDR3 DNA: TGTGCCAGCAGTTTATATCGACAGGATCTCGGAGAAAAACTGTTTTTT; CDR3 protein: CASSLYRQDLGEKLFF
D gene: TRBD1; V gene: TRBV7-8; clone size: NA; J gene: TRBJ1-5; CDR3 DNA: TGTGCCAGCAGCTTAGCCAATACAGGGGGCGTTTATAGCAATCAGCCCCAGCATTTT; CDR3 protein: CASSLANTGGVYSNQPQHF
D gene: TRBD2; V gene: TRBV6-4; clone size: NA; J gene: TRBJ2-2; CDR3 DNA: TGTGCCAGCAGTGAACTAGCGCGCACCGGGGAGCTGTTTTTT; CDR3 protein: CASSELARTGELFF
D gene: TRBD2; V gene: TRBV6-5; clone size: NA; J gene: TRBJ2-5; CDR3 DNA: TGTGCCAGCAGTCCTAGCGGGGGGGGAGAGACCCAGTACTTC; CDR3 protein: CASSPSGGGETQYF
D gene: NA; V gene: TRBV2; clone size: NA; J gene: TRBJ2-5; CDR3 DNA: TGTGCCAGCACCCCCGCGGGTGGAGAACCAAAAAAAGAGACCCAGTACTTC; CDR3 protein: CASTPAGGEPKKETQYF
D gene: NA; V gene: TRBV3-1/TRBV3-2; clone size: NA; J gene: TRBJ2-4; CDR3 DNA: TGTGCCAGCAGCCCCCATTCCACCAAAAACATTCAGTACTTC; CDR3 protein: CASSPHSTKNIQYF
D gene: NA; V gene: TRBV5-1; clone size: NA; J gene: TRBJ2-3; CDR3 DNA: TGCGCCAGCAGCTTGGTTGAGGGGGGGCCCCGGACGCAGTATTTT; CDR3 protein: CASSLVEGGPRTQYF
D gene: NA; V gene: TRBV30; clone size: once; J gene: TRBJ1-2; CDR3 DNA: TGTGCCGGAAGTAAGGTTTTCGCGGATGGCTACACCTTC; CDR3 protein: CAGSKVFADGYTF
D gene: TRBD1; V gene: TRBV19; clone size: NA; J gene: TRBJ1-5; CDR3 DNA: TGTGCCAGTAGTTCCCCTCGGACAGGGAAGGATCAGCCCCAGCATTTT; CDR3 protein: CASSSPRTGKDQPQHF
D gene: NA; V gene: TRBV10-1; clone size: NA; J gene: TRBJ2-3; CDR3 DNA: TGCGCCAGCCAACGAGCCTATAGCACAGATACGCAGTATTTT; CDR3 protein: CASQRAYSTDTQYF
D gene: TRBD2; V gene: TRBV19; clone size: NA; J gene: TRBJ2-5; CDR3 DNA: TGTGCCAGTAGTACGACTAGCGGGGGGTCGTACCAAGAGACCCAGTACTTC; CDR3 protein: CASSTTSGGSYQETQYF
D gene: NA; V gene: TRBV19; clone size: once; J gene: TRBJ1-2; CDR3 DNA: TGTGCCAGTAGTATAAGGCCGGGGGACTATGGCTACACCTTC; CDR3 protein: CASSIRPGDYGYTF
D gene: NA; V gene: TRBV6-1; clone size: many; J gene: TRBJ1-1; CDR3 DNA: TGTGCCAGCAGTGAAGTCCATCAGCGTAACACTGAAGCTTTCTTT; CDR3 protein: CASSEVHQRNTEAFF